This passage covers 13 T cell receptor beta chains from one sample sequenced in a study of vaccination effects on CD4 cells after COVID-19. These receptors' antigens are unknown. Sequencing in the ViraFEST assay came after antigen-specific CD4+ T cells had been expanded with viral peptide pools, which were used to stimulate PBMC. Subsequent to a culture period of about ten days, CD4+ T cells were isolated. From March to December 2020, the person had a SARS-CoV-2 infection that was confirmed by PCR. Vaccine administered to participants consisted of two doses of either BNT162b2 or mRNA-1273. TCRdb's copy holds only in-frame clones and misses some; the assay was immunoSEQ multiplex PCR. The sample lists about 18,000 clones, just over 75% occurring once. This sample comprised CD4+ T cells from PBMCs cultured with SARS-CoV-2 spike peptides, obtained after COVID-19 vaccination. The receptors were sampled from a human donor who had a prior SARS-CoV-2 infection.

The chain carries TRBV5-1 and TRBJ2-3; the match to TRBD2 covers 7 bases. The germline gives CDR1 SGHRS, CDR2 YFSETQ. CDR3 length: 16 amino acids. V lost 2 bases, J lost 3 bases, and 9 bases stayed unmatched. For the CDR3, the DNA is TGCGCCAGCAGCTTTGGAGGAGCGGGGTTGACAGATACGCAGTATTTT. This sequence encodes CASSFGGAGLTDTQYF.

This sequence joins TRBV18 and TRBJ2-1; D is uncertain. The V gene lost 3 bases and the J gene lost 8 bases, with 20 bases spanning the gap. This CDR3 spans 16 amino acids. Germline V gene data show CDR1 as KGHSH and CDR2 as LQKENI. CDR3 bases: TGTGCCAGCTCACCTCTCTTAGGCGGCTTAGTCTATGAGCAGTTCTTC. Its translation: CASSPLLGGLVYEQFF. Looking up the rest from reference TRBV18 and TRBJ2-1 gives the full variable domain: NAGVMQNPRHLVRRRGQEARLRCSPMKGHSHVYWYRQLPEEGLKFMVYLQKENIIDESGMPKERFSAEFPKEGPSILRIQQVVRGDSAAYFCASSPLLGGLVYEQFFGPGTRLTVL.

The V call is TRBV2, the J call TRBJ2-2; 9 bases agree with TRBD2. Unmatched junction bases numbered 7, after V lost 1 base and J lost 1 base. Germline CDR1 reads SNHLY; CDR2 reads FYNNEI. This CDR3 region has 18 residues. For the CDR3, the DNA is TGTGCCAGCAGTGAAGGGGTGTTAGCGGGGGAGAACACCGGGGAGCTGTTTTTT. Amino acids: CASSEGVLAGENTGELFF.

This clone came up once. The chain joins TRBV28 to TRBJ1-3, with TRBD1 matching 9 bases. V trimming: 3 bases; J trimming: 5 bases; junction bases outside the gene matches: 5. Per germline, CDR1 MDHEN and CDR2 SYDVKM. CDR3 length: 15 residues. The CDR3 DNA reads as TGTGCCAGCAGTTTTGGGGACAGGGCTCGAAACACCATATATTTT. Amino acid sequence: CASSFGDRARNTIYF.

This clone was recorded once. The V gene is TRBV20-1, the J gene TRBJ2-1; no clear D. Looked up from germline, CDR1 is DFQATT and CDR2 is SNEGSKA (reference sequence). V was clipped by 6 bases and J by 11 bases, with 11 bases between them. The length of the CDR3 is 10 residues. The CDR3 coding sequence is TGCAGTGCCGTTTACGATAAGCAGTTCTTC. Protein: CSAVYDKQFF.

This clone was seen a handful of times. This chain connects TRBV7-9 to TRBJ2-1, with 8 nucleotides matching TRBD1. Germline CDR1 is SEHNR and CDR2 is FQNEAQ (reference sequence). The CDR3 has 13 amino acids. After removal of 5 bases from V and 12 bases from J, the junction contained 9 bases not matched to a gene. CDR3 nucleotides: TGTGCCAGCAGCCAAACACAGGGGACAGGGCAGTTCTTC. Translation: CASSQTQGTGQFF.

The rearrangement joins TRBV4-3 to TRBJ2-1; D gene uncertain. The V gene lost 1 base and the J gene lost 8 bases, with 18 bases spanning the gap. The germline gives CDR1 LGHNA, CDR2 YSLEER. The CDR3 is 16 amino acids. In DNA form, the CDR3 reads TGCGCCAGCAGCCAAGGGAGTTCCAGATGGTACGATGAGCAGTTCTTC. Protein: CASSQGSSRWYDEQFF.

Remarks on this clone: Germline and junction disagree at one end, which may indicate a read error. The chain links TRBV7-7 to TRBJ2-5, with D possibly being TRBD2 (5 bases). CDR1 is SSHAT, CDR2 FNYEAQ, per germline (reference sequence). This CDR3 is 15 amino acids long. CDR3 protein: CASSLEFRGQETQYF. CDR3 bases: TGTGCTAGCAGCTTAGAATTCCGGGGCCAAGAGACCCAGTACTTC.

The chain joins TRBV5-1 to TRBJ2-1; no clear D gene. Deletions cut 0 bases from V and 0 bases from J, with 7 bases between. Looked up from germline, CDR1 is SGHRS and CDR2 is YFSETQ. The CDR3 is made up of 15 amino acids. CDR3 coding DNA: TGCGCCAGCAGCTTGGATGATCACTCCTACAATGAGCAGTTCTTC. It specifies CASSLDDHSYNEQFF.

This clone was counted a few times. The chain is built from TRBV6-5 and TRBJ2-4, with 9 positions matching TRBD1. V trimming: 4 bases; J trimming: 3 bases; junction bases outside the gene matches: 1. This CDR3 spans 14 amino acids. The germline V gene encodes CDR1 MNHEY and CDR2 SVGAGI. The CDR3 DNA sequence: TGTGCCAGCAGTTTGGACAGGGGCAAAAACATTCAGTACTTC. Residues: CASSLDRGKNIQYF.

The count of this clone is one. The CDR3 sequence: CASSDPGGVSNEKLFF. DNA of the CDR3: TGTGCCAGCAGTGACCCGGGAGGGGTGTCTAATGAAAAACTGTTTTTT. The chain joins TRBV6-1 to TRBJ1-4, with a possible D match to TRBD1 (5 bases). Per the germline V gene, CDR1 is MNHNS and CDR2 is SASEGT. There are 16 residues in the CDR3. V lost 3 bases, J lost 3 bases, and 14 bases lay in between.

The chain combines TRBV30 with TRBJ2-3, with 8 bases identical to TRBD2. The CDR3 spans 14 residues. CDR1 is GTSNPN, CDR2 SVGIG, per germline (reference sequence). Trimming removed 8 bases from V and 1 base from J; junction bases left unmatched: 8. This chain's CDR3 is CAGRSAGGTDTQYF. The DNA for the CDR3 is TGTGCCGGACGCTCAGCGGGGGGCACAGATACGCAGTATTTT.

This chain connects TRBV9 to TRBJ1-4, with TRBD1 matching 8 bases. The germline V gene encodes CDR1 SGDLS and CDR2 YYNGEE. The trim removed 3 bases at V and 11 bases at J, leaving 15 bases unmatched. CDR3 size: 16 residues. The CDR3 region has the DNA TGTGCCAGCAGCGGGGGATCGGGGACAGGAGGTGGGAAACTGTTTTTT. Its protein is CASSGGSGTGGGKLFF.